The subject of this entry is one TCR beta chain. This CDR3 region has 13 residues. Germline V CDR1 and CDR2: WSHSY, SAAADI. V lost 8 bases, J lost 3 bases, and 3 bases stayed unmatched. This sample is part of a study of T cell changes during pregnancy in multiple sclerosis. The table came from immunoSEQ multiplex PCR; TCRdb's copy has only in-frame clones and leaves some out. The sample shows approximately 100,000 clones, about 93% of them seen only once. The source is a female donor with multiple sclerosis, enrolled in a pregnancy study. The sequences come from peripheral blood, collected in the first trimester of pregnancy. The chain is built from TRBV10-2 and TRBJ1-2, with 10 bases fitting TRBD1. This CDR3 is CASGQGGDYGYTF. CDR3 DNA: TGCGCCAGCGGACAGGGGGGTGACTATGGCTACACCTTC.